This TCR beta chain was sequenced in a study of graft-versus-host responses after intestinal transplantation. Profiled with immunoSEQ multiplex PCR; TCRdb holds only in-frame clones, not every one. The sample yields 35,000 to 45,000 clones, about 95% seen once. The CDR3 length is 13 residues. V lost 3 bases to trimming and J lost 5 bases, with 10 bases between them. Per germline, CDR1 LNHDA and CDR2 SQIVND (reference sequence). This TCR came from a human patient who received an intestinal transplant, so some T cells may come from the graft donor. The sample was PBMCs, taken 16 days after intestinal transplant. V is TRBV19 and J is TRBJ1-1, with D possibly matching TRBD1 (5 bases). The CDR3 sequence: CASSMGSGTEAFF. In DNA, the CDR3 is TGTGCCAGTAGTATGGGCTCAGGGACTGAAGCTTTCTTT.